The entry below describes one TCR beta chain. It has no known antigen specificity. No clone much larger than this one lies a single base away; base qualities are absent. The sample belongs to a study of cytomegalovirus exposure and HLA in healthy donors (dated 2017 in TCRdb). Describing the broader study: An earlier analysis of a few hundred of the donors reported 276 Gb of sequence data and roughly 120 million unique TCR beta sequences obtained from approximately 180 million T cells. HLA typing covered class I and class II loci at four-digit resolution. Of the roughly 410 genotyped donors, less than 90% were placed in the genetic ancestry cluster associated with self-reported Caucasian donors. To predict cytomegalovirus infection status, the study brought together high-throughput TCR immunosequencing, statistical association of individual TCRs with disease status, and machine learning. Because of strong linkage in the cohort, four to six DR-DQ haplotypes were treated as single units for association and clustering. Along with the roughly 610-subject first cohort, a separate validation cohort of 120 different subjects was used. To decide whether each TCR beta V gene segment behaved as functional or pseudogenic, an earlier analysis of several hundred of the donors relied on high-throughput TCR beta sequencing. On average, about 240,000 unique TCR beta nucleotide sequences were sequenced per donor among a few hundred genotyped donors of the cohort, with around 19% of those sequences being non-productive. The study profiled the T cell repertoires of around 700 subjects by immunosequencing and related them to cytomegalovirus serostatus. Genome-wide SNP genotypes for about three fifths of the 666 donors were used in a later genetic analysis, which treated that subset as a discovery cohort. Donor age, sex, ethnicity and CMV serostatus were compiled alongside the repertoire data. An early release that covered some 630 HLA-typed donors contained 300 to 350 gigabases of sequencing data and some 87 million unique TCR sequences. Rather than using new phenotypic data, the later analysis identified candidate immune exposures from TCR beta sequences and from how often those sequences occurred across donors. The number of typed donors differed by locus: about 620-630 for A, B, C, DRB1 and DQB1; approximately 540 for DQA1; about 600 for DPA1; and roughly 470 for DPB1. The aim of the study was to test whether cataloging public T cell receptors could identify signatures of past pathogen exposure. A later analysis re-examined previously published TCR beta repertoires from just over 650 donors and added high-resolution HLA genotyping to investigate patterns of TCR occurrence. All discovery cohort repertoires had been generated using a single sequencing platform.

In total, more than 500 healthy bone marrow donors made up the cohort. All cohort members were sampled while nominally healthy, although unrecorded immune exposures were likely present. The donor was CMV seropositive and belonged to the group of a few hundred seropositive cohort members. A peripheral blood sample was provided by each donor, and peripheral blood mononuclear cells were used for TCR beta sequencing. Genomic DNA extraction from the blood cell samples was performed with the Qiagen DNeasy Blood Extraction Kit. Library prep was done by the immunoSEQ multiplex PCR assay. For the multiplex PCR, a mixture combining 60 forward primers for TCR Vbeta segments and 13 reverse primers for TCR Jbeta segments was used. The CDR3 region of rearranged TCR beta genes was amplified from genomic DNA with a multiplex PCR assay. The Illumina HiSeq System was used to sequence the amplified TCR beta libraries as 87-base-pair reads. The original methods were these. A later analysis counted about 82 million unique TCR beta chains across the 666 repertoires, and around 9.9 million of these chains were shared by at least two donors. Raw reads were error-corrected and collapsed into unique sequences by a nearest-neighbor algorithm in which closely related sequences were merged to remove PCR and sequencing errors. V, D and J gene segments were assigned by aligning CDR3 sequences to IMGT reference sequences. For a sequence to be retained, at least a six-nucleotide match to both a V gene segment and a J gene segment was required. A rearrangement was called productive if the CDR3 had no stop codons and remained in frame with V and J, and every other rearrangement was called non-productive. Following IMGT convention, CDR3 was defined as the stretch from the second conserved V-encoded cysteine up to the conserved J-encoded phenylalanine. The earlier analysis of about 620 of the donors excluded sequences that lacked an unambiguous match to a single V gene segment. In an earlier analysis of 587 of the donors, V segments were called functional above 56.7% productive rearrangements and were called segregating when the between-donor standard deviation exceeded 5%. To diagnose cytomegalovirus status from the catalog of TCR beta chain sequences, a statistical classification framework was built. A later analysis assigned V and J genes by comparing TCR nucleotide sequences with IMGT/GENE-DB human TR gene sequences. Using the TCRdist pipeline, a later analysis assigned CDR3 sequences along with most-parsimonious VDJ recombination scenarios. In a later analysis, each TCR beta chain was defined by its CDR3 amino acid sequence together with its V-gene family, and reads lacking a unique V-gene family were excluded. As a way to deal with suspected cross-contamination and a sequencing artifact, a later analysis dropped under 600 nucleotide sequences that were highly shared and had low generation probability. In a later analysis, a clonal expansion index for each public chain was calculated from normalized within-repertoire ranks of inferred template counts. In a later analysis, generation probabilities were computed using a VDJ recombination model fitted to out-of-frame rearrangements, and the results were checked against IGoR. A later analysis scored TCR-TCR, TCR-HLA and TCR-CMV co-occurrence with hypergeometric tests, applying a repertoire-size bias correction to TCR pairs. In a later analysis, false discovery rates were estimated by permuting HLA or CMV assignments 20 times. A later analysis grouped co-occurring TCRs with DBSCAN, adding TCRdist sequence similarity when clustering within HLA-allele-positive subsets. Co-occurrence clustering excluded repertoires with fewer than 30,000 or more than 120,000 public chains, plus five with anomalous nucleotide sharing. Sourced from immuneACCESS, this table was stored by TCRdb with only in-frame sequences that have V and J called. A share of the clones is absent; for the studies checked, an unresolved V gene accounts for under half, and the remainder has no known explanation. V, J and clone size were drawn from that table, and D and trimming were deduced from the DNA. The sample table shows more than 85,000 clones, and roughly 80% are seen once. The ten biggest clones cover 6.9% of the sample.

V is cut back by 6 bases and J by 4 bases, with 3 bases in the junction unmatched. CDR1 and CDR2, looked up from the germline V gene (reference sequence), are LNHDA and SQIVND. There are 14 amino acids in the CDR3, from cysteine to phenylalanine inclusive. The only DNA kept is the CDR3, 42 bases in frame from the first base. The paper as a whole reports these results and caveats: The study listed 150 to 200 TCR beta chains as associated with cytomegalovirus. A later analysis associated 16,951 TCR beta sequences with specific HLA alleles at a false discovery rate of 0.05. The classifier was reported to diagnose cytomegalovirus status with high specificity and sensitivity in both the original and validation cohorts. Compared with the 666-donor mean, donors in an Asian-associated ancestry cluster had fewer N-insertions in productive TCRs, according to a later genetic analysis. In a later analysis, several top co-occurrence clusters were reported to appear linked to parvovirus B19, influenza, CMV and Epstein-Barr virus. The cohort was sequenced for TCR beta chains only, and without alpha or paired-chain data the features that could be detected were limited. Three of the identified cytomegalovirus-associated TCR beta chains were confirmed in vitro to be specific for cytomegalovirus antigens. A further reported finding was that TCR beta sequences accurately predicted the HLA-A and HLA-B alleles for most subjects in the first cohort. In a later genetic analysis, a missense DCLRE1C variant was associated with V-gene and J-gene trimming of TCR beta chains, and the association was replicated in an independent cohort. In an earlier analysis of around 600 of the donors, most TCR beta V segments were observed in productive rearrangements about 90% or about 30% of the time, broadly matching IMGT annotations. Across donors, most TCR sequences were observed very rarely, whereas some public TCRs were present in many individuals. Roughly uniform sequencing depth across donors was assumed in presence/absence analyses, although this assumption may not hold. Assigning TCR associations to individual alleles was difficult when HLA alleles, especially DR and DQ, strongly co-occurred. Because the 87-base-pair reads could not distinguish some IMGT-functional V segments, including TRBV6-2 and TRBV6-3, those segments were excluded. Because some donors lacked HLA typing at each locus, the association tests relied only on the typed subset. Because counts were too low, 15 to 20 rarely observed V segments, including chromosome 9 orphons, were excluded from the earlier analysis of under 650 of the donors. The authors suggested that the approach could potentially be extended to other disease states and immunological phenotypes. A group of highly shared sequence variants was considered likely to be a technical artifact of the sequencing pipeline. Immune exposure information for the cohort was limited to CMV serostatus. A later analysis found that most CMV-associated TCR beta chains appeared HLA-restricted, with HLA associations seemingly driven largely by CMV exposure. A later analysis found that TCR association rates varied across HLA loci, with DRB1 alleles showing the most associated TCRs and HLA-C alleles the fewest. Compared with equally common non-associated chains, HLA-associated TCR beta chains in a later analysis were more clonally expanded and had lower generation probabilities. Linkage disequilibrium might explain the correlated functional status among segregating V segments, but an unknown experimental factor could not be ruled out.

The chain is encoded by TRBV19 joined to TRBJ2-3, with TRBD2 identical over 11 junction bases. This TCR came from a man aged 25-45 years in good health and CMV-seropositive. Sequenced sample: PBMCs. The bases read TGTGCCAGTAGCACGACTAGCGGGGCAGATACGCAGTATTTT. Translation gives CASSTTSGADTQYF.